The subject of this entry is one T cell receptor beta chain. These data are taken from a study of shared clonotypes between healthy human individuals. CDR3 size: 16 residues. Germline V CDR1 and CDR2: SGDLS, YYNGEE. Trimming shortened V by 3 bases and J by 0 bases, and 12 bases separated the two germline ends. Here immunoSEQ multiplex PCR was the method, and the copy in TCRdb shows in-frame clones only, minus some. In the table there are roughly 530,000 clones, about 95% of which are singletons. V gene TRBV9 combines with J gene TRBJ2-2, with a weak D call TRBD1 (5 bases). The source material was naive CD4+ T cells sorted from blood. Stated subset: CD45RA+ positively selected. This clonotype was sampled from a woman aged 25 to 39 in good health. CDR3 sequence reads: CASSAALGANTGELFF. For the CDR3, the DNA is TGTGCCAGCAGCGCAGCCCTAGGGGCGAACACCGGGGAGCTGTTTTTT.